One TCR beta chain is described in this entry. Its target is not known. Each patient came to thyroid surgery without any prior treatment (of any kind). The entry originates in a study of metastatic and nonmetastatic thyroid tumors. Study information: Repertoires from malignant and benign thyroid patients were compared across blood and tumor or nodule tissue.

Per the study methods: Built for papillary thyroid cancer, a distant-metastasis classifier drew on CDR3 differences across clinicopathological groups. TCRdb re-analyzed the PCR reads using MiXCR. In this record, the V and J calls reflect TCRdb's handling and not the investigators' own analysis. The repertoire holds 50,000 or so clones, with roughly a fifth as singletons. Whole-study results and caveats: Benign nodules reportedly had significantly lower TCR beta diversity than malignant thyroid tumors in blood and tumor.

The CDR3 is 13 residues long. Germline V gene data show CDR1 as SGHRS and CDR2 as YFSETQ. Trimming removed 10 bases from V and 6 bases from J; junction bases left unmatched: 9. The TCR originated in a male donor with papillary thyroid cancer or a benign thyroid nodule (not recorded which). Some clones in this sample may be carry-over from other donors' samples. This sequence joins TRBV5-1 and TRBJ1-5; 8 bases are shared with TRBD1. The specimen was blood. Here the CDR3 DNA reads TGCGCCGGCCTCACAGGGGGGGGTCAGCCCCAGCATTTT. Protein product: CAGLTGGGQPQHF.